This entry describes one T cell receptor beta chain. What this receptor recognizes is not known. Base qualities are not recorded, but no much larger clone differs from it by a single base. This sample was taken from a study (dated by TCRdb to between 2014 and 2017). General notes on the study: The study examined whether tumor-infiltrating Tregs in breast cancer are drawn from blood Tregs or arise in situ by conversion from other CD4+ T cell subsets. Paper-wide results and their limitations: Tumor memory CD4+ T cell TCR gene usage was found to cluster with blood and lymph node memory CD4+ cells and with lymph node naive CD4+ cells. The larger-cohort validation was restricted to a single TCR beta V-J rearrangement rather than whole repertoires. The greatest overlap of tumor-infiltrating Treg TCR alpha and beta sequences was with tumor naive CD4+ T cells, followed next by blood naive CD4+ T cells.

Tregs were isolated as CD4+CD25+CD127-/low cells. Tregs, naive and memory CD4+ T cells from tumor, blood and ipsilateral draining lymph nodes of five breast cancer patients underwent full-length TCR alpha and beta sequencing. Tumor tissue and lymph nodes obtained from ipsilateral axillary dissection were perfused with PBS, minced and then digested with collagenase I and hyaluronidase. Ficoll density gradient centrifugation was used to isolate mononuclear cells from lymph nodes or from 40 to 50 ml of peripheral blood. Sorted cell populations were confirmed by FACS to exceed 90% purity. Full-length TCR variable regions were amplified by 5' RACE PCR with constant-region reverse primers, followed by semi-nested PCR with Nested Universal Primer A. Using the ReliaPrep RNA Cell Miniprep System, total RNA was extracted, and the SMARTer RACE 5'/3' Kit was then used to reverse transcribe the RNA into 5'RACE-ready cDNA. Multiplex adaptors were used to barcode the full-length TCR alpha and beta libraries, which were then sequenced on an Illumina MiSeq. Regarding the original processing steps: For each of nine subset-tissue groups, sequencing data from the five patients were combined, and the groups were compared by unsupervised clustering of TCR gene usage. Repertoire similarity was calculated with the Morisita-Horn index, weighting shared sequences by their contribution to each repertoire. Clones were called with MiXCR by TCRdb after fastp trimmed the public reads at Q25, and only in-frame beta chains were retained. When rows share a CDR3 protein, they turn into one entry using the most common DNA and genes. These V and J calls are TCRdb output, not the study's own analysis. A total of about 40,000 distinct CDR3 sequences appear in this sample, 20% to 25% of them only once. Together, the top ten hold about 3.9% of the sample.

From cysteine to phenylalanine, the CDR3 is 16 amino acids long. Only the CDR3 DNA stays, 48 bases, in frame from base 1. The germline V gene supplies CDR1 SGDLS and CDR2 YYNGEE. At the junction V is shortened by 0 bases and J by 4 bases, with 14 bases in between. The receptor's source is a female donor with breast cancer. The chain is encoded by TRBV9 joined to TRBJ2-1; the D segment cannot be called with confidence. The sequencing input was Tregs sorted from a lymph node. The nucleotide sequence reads TGTGCCAGCAGCGTAGGGGGTCTTGTTTCTTACAATGAGCAGTTCTTC. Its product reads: CASSVGGLVSYNEQFF.